This T cell receptor beta chain was recovered during a study of PD-L1 blockade in urothelial cancer. Overall study: Every 3 weeks, patients received intravenous atezolizumab 1,200 mg, beginning 2014. Prior exposure to chemotherapy in patients amounted to 0 to 3 regimens received.

Time point denoted: peripheral blood 6 weeks after treatment start. The cohort comprised individuals with locally advanced or metastatic urothelial carcinoma. Every patient provided from 1 to 8 samples, collected pretreatment and on-treatment. The table came from immunoSEQ multiplex PCR; TCRdb's copy has only in-frame clones and leaves some out. In the table there are around 49,000 clones, 82% of which are singletons. Germline CDR1 reads MGHRA; CDR2 reads YSYEKL. The V segment lost 3 bases and the J segment 6 bases; nucleotides outside the gene matches: 8. The CDR3 runs 16 residues. This chain joins TRBV4-1 and TRBJ2-3, with TRBD2 matching 11 bases. The receptor was isolated from a man aged 55 to 69 with urothelial cancer. This specimen consisted of PBMCs, obtained around atezolizumab (anti-PD-L1) treatment. The CDR3 DNA follows: TGCGCCAGCAGCCACCTCAGGACTAGCGGGCGGGATACGCAGTATTTT. This codes for CASSHLRTSGRDTQYF.